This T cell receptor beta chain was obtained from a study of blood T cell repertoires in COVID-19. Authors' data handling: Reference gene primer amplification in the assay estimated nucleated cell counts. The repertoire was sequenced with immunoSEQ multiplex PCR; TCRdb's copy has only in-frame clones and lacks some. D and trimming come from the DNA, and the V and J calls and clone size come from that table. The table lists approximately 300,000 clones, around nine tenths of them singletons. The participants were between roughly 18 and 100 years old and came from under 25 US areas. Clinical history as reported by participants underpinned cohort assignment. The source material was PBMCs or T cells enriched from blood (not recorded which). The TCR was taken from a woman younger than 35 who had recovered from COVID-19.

CDR3 residues: CASSEWSGLAKNIQYF. As DNA, the CDR3 is TGTGCCAGCAGTGAATGGTCGGGACTAGCCAAAAACATTCAGTACTTC. The V call is TRBV6-1, the J call TRBJ2-4; weak D call: TRBD2 (6 bases). V was clipped by 2 bases and J by 0 bases, with 11 bases between them. This CDR3 spans 16 amino acids. Per the germline V gene, CDR1 is MNHNS and CDR2 is SASEGT.